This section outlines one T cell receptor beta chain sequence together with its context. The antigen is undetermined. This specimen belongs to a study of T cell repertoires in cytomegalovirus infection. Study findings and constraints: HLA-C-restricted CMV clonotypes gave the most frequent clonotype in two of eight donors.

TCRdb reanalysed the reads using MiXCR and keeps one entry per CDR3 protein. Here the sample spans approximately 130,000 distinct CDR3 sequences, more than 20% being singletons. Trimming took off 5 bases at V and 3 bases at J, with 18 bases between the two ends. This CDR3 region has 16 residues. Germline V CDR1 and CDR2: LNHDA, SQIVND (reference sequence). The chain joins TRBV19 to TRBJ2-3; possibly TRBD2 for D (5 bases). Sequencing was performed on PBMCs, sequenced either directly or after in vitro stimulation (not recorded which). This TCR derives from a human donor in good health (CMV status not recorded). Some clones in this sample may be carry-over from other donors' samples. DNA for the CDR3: TGTGCCAGTAGTGGGGAGCTGGGTCGGAGGACAGATACGCAGTATTTT. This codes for CASSGELGRRTDTQYF.